This TCR beta chain was identified in a study of blood T cell repertoires in COVID-19. At the level of the study: COVID-19 samples from acute and convalescent phases originated in the United States, Italy and Spain.

Germline CDR1 and CDR2: MNHEY and SVGEGT. The CDR3 loop spans 16 amino acids. The germline V and J ends were trimmed by 1 base and 5 bases, with 17 bases remaining between them. In the original analysis: Amplification from reference gene primers served as the basis for estimated nucleated cell counts. Repertoires were generated with immunoSEQ multiplex PCR, while TCRdb's copy carries only in-frame clones and drops some. The V and J calls and the clone size are those of that table, but D and trimming were determined from the DNA. The sample lists around 110,000 clones, 85% to 95% seen once, with approximately 1.3% in the top ten.

The sample taken for sequencing was peripheral blood. The clonotype was recovered from a young woman with acute or convalescent COVID-19. The rearrangement uses TRBV6-2 or TRBV6-3 and TRBJ1-1, with a weak D call TRBD1 (6 bases). Here the CDR3 reads CASSYFTGHRRTEAFF. CDR3 nucleotide sequence: TGTGCCAGCAGTTACTTCACGGGACATCGGCGGACTGAAGCTTTCTTT.